One and the same sample provided the 32 T cell receptor beta chains below, sequenced in a study of T cell responses to AZD1222 COVID-19 vaccine. Assay: immunoSEQ multiplex PCR; the TCRdb copy retains only in-frame clones and omits some. This table has 100,000 to 150,000 clones, around 90% appearing once. The material sequenced was peripheral blood, taken on day 0 of AZD1222 vaccination. The receptors were gathered from an adult in good health.

The chain recombines TRBV7-6 with TRBJ1-6, with no clear D. Per the germline V gene, CDR1 is SGHVS and CDR2 is FNYEAQ. The CDR3 covers 15 residues. V shed 5 bases and J shed 8 bases, with 16 bases lying between them. CDR3 sequence reads: CASSVLRTPDSPLHF. CDR3 bases: TGTGCCAGCAGCGTACTGCGGACGCCGGATTCACCCCTCCACTTT.

The chain recombines TRBV9 with TRBJ1-1; D gene uncertain. Trimming pared 4 bases from V and 7 bases from J, leaving 14 bases between. Looked up from germline, CDR1 is SGDLS and CDR2 is YYNGEE. This CDR3 is 13 amino acids long. The CDR3, as DNA: TGTGCCAGCAGCCCCTCCCCCCGAGTTGAAGCTTTCTTT. Translated: CASSPSPRVEAFF.

The chain uses TRBV6-5 and TRBJ1-1, with D uncertain. V shed 6 bases and J shed 4 bases, with 15 bases lying between them. Germline V gives CDR1 MNHEY, CDR2 SVGAGI. This CDR3 region has 14 residues. The CDR3 reads CASSGLFGITEAFF. The CDR3, as DNA: TGTGCCAGCAGCGGCCTTTTTGGTATCACTGAAGCTTTCTTT.

The chain recombines TRBV7-9 with TRBJ1-1; no clear D. This CDR3 contains 13 residues. The germline gives CDR1 SEHNR, CDR2 FQNEAQ (reference sequence). With 6 bases removed from V and 3 bases from J, the gap between germline ends came to 11 bases. The CDR3 reads CASSPQVDTEAFF. CDR3 sequence (DNA): TGTGCCAGCAGTCCCCAGGTGGACACTGAAGCTTTCTTT.

As DNA, the CDR3 is TGTGCCAGCAGTGAAGACAGGGGAGGGTCCACGGGGAAGACCCAGTACTTC. Protein: CASSEDRGGSTGKTQYF. The V and J genes are TRBV2 and TRBJ2-5; D may correspond to TRBD1 or TRBD2 (7 bases each). CDR1 and CDR2 from the germline V gene are SNHLY and FYNNEI. V lost 1 base and J lost 6, with 21 bases in between. The CDR3 covers 17 residues.

The chain uses TRBV10-3 and TRBJ1-1, with 9 bases matching TRBD1. This CDR3 comprises 14 residues. The trim removed 4 bases at V and 4 bases at J, leaving 4 bases unmatched. Per germline, CDR1 ENHRY and CDR2 SYGVKD. This chain's CDR3 is CAISAIQGATEAFF. CDR3 in DNA: TGTGCCATCAGTGCGATACAGGGGGCCACTGAAGCTTTCTTT.

The chain carries TRBV7-9 and TRBJ1-1; 7 bases are shared with TRBD1. V gave up 4 bases and J gave up 3 bases; unmatched junction bases: 2. CDR1 and CDR2 from the germline V gene are SEHNR and FQNEAQ (reference sequence). The CDR3 covers 13 residues. CDR3 loop: CASSSQGDTEAFF. The CDR3 DNA sequence: TGTGCCAGCAGCTCCCAGGGGGACACTGAAGCTTTCTTT. The full variable domain, rest sourced from reference TRBV7-9 and TRBJ1-1, is DTGVSQNPRHKITKRGQNVTFRCDPISEHNRLYWYRQTLGQGPEFLTYFQNEAQLEKSRLLSDRFSAERPKGSFSTLEIQRTEQGDSAMYLCASSSQGDTEAFFGQGTRLTVV.

This chain joins TRBV6-5 and TRBJ1-1; unclear D gene. V lost 6 bases and J lost 1, with 12 bases in between. This CDR3 spans 14 amino acids. In germline, CDR1 is MNHEY, CDR2 SVGAGI. CDR3 region: CASRERSGNTEAFF. The CDR3 DNA reads as TGTGCCAGCAGGGAGAGATCGGGGAACACTGAAGCTTTCTTT.

The sample holds one count of this clone. The chain has TRBV19 and TRBJ2-7, with D maybe TRBD1 (5 bases). The germline CDR1 and CDR2 sequences are LNHDA and SQIVND (reference sequence). This CDR3 is built from 15 residues. With 10 bases removed from V and 2 bases from J, the gap between germline ends came to 21 bases. CDR3 sequence: CATKAQAASPYEQYF. In nucleotides, the CDR3 is TGTGCCACCAAGGCACAGGCCGCCTCACCCTACGAGCAGTACTTC.

This clone was observed a few times. The rearrangement links TRBV6-5 to TRBJ1-3; D is uncertain. CDR3 length: 11 residues. CDR1 MNHEY and CDR2 SVGAGI come from the germline V gene. V lost 7 bases to trimming and J lost 4 bases, with 5 bases between them. The CDR3 spells CASTVGNTIYF. The DNA for the CDR3 is TGTGCCAGCACGGTCGGAAACACCATATATTTT.

The rearrangement links TRBV5-4 to TRBJ1-2; a weak D match, TRBD1 (5 bases). The CDR3 runs 13 residues. Trimming removed 2 bases at V and 8 bases at J, with 13 bases between. Germline-derived CDR1 and CDR2 are SGHNT and YYREEE (reference sequence). CDR3 DNA sequence: TGTGCCAGCAGCTTAGACGGTGGGGGGGGCTACACCTTC. It codes for CASSLDGGGGYTF.

V usage is TRBV27 and J usage is TRBJ2-7, with TRBD1 identical over 8 bases. This CDR3 is built from 12 residues. Germline V gene data show CDR1 as MNHEY and CDR2 as SMNVEV (reference sequence). J lost 6 bases, V lost 7 bases, and 5 bases had no gene match. The DNA of the CDR3 is TGTGCCAGCACCGTACAGGGGGGCGAGCAGTACTTC. Translated, it gives CASTVQGGEQYF.

This clone was recorded once. V is TRBV11-1 and J is TRBJ1-1; the match to TRBD1 covers 10 bases. Trimming at V came to 5 bases and at J to 1 base, leaving 4 bases not matched to a gene. The CDR3 runs to 15 residues. The germline gives CDR1 SGHAT, CDR2 FQDESV (reference sequence). CDR3 coding DNA: TGTGCCAGCAGCCCAAGGACAGGGGGGAACACTGAAGCTTTCTTT. Protein product: CASSPRTGGNTEAFF.

The chain combines TRBV7-3 with TRBJ1-1; no definite D call. CDR1 is SGHTA and CDR2 is FQGTGA in the germline V gene. Trimming removed 3 bases at V and 5 bases at J, with 10 bases between. CDR3 length: 13 residues. Here the CDR3 DNA reads TGTGCCAGCAGCTTGACTTGGGGAACTGAAGCTTTCTTT. Its translation is CASSLTWGTEAFF.

This clone was observed a few times. This sample includes further DNA sequences coding for the same CDR3. The rearrangement links TRBV5-1 to TRBJ2-1; unclear D gene. Germline-derived CDR1 and CDR2 are SGHRS and YFSETQ. This CDR3 has 13 amino acids. V lost 0 bases, J lost 0 bases, and 1 base lay in between. CDR3 in amino acids: CASSLDSYNEQFF. The CDR3 region has the DNA TGCGCCAGCAGCTTGGACTCCTACAATGAGCAGTTCTTC.

The rearrangement joins TRBV6-4 to TRBJ2-1; D may be TRBD1 (6 bases). The CDR3 totals 15 residues. Germline assignment: CDR1 MRHNA and CDR2 SNTAGT. The V end was cut by 0 bases, the J end by 2 bases, with 8 bases between. The DNA of the CDR3 is TGTGCCAGCAGTGACTCACAGGGTACCTACAATGAGCAGTTCTTC. This translates into CASSDSQGTYNEQFF.

The CDR3 is CASSPPKQGPTEAFF. The DNA for the CDR3 is TGCGCCAGCAGCCCGCCAAAACAGGGGCCCACTGAAGCTTTCTTT. This rearrangement joins TRBV4-1 to TRBJ1-1, with 7 positions matching TRBD1. This CDR3 spans 15 amino acids. Germline V gene lookup returns CDR1 MGHRA and CDR2 YSYEKL. J gave up 4 bases and V 4 bases, and 9 bases lay outside the gene matches.

V usage is TRBV11-3 and J usage is TRBJ2-2; D is uncertain. The germline gives CDR1 SGHNT, CDR2 YENEEA. The CDR3 contains 15 residues. Between the trimmed V and J ends, which lost 1 base and 6 bases, there was a span of 12 bases. The CDR3 sequence is CASSLAITGPGELFF. The CDR3, as DNA: TGTGCCAGCAGCTTAGCTATTACTGGGCCCGGGGAGCTGTTTTTT.

This clone was counted between two and nine times. This chain uses TRBV15 with TRBJ2-7, with 10 nucleotides matching TRBD1. Looked up from germline, CDR1 is LNHNV and CDR2 is YYDKDF (reference sequence). The V segment lost 2 bases and the J segment 2 bases; nucleotides outside the gene matches: 6. This CDR3 has 16 amino acids. The DNA of the CDR3 is TGTGCCACCAGCAGATCAGGCGGGACAGGGGCCTACGAGCAGTACTTC. It specifies CATSRSGGTGAYEQYF.

The chain employs TRBV29-1 and TRBJ1-2, with no clear D. Germline V gene data show CDR1 as SQVTM and CDR2 as ANQGSEA. Trimming took 6 bases from V and 2 from J, leaving 16 bases between them. There are 14 residues in the CDR3. The CDR3 reads CSVGKPGRNYGYTF. In nucleotides, the CDR3 is TGCAGCGTGGGAAAACCGGGCCGAAACTATGGCTACACCTTC.

Here the CDR3 reads CASSLAVPHGYTF. CDR3 nucleotide sequence: TGTGCCAGCAGCTTGGCCGTTCCTCATGGCTACACCTTC. The chain joins TRBV5-6 to TRBJ1-2; D remains unclear. Germline CDR1 and CDR2: SGHDT and YYEEEE. This CDR3 has 13 amino acids. The germline V and J ends were trimmed by 0 bases and 6 bases, with 9 bases remaining between them. The entire variable domain, with the rest obtained from reference TRBV5-6 and TRBJ1-2, is as follows: DAGVTQSPTHLIKTRGQQVTLRCSPKSGHDTVSWYQQALGQGPQFIFQYYEEEERQRGNFPDRFSGHQFPNYSSELNVNALLLGDSALYLCASSLAVPHGYTFGSGTRLTVV.

The chain joins TRBV2 to TRBJ2-3, with D perhaps given as TRBD1 or TRBD2 (6 bases each). CDR3 length equals 14 residues. Germline CDR1 SNHLY, CDR2 FYNNEI. V shed 4 bases and J shed 0 bases, with 8 bases lying between them. The CDR3 region has the DNA TGTGCCAGCAGTGGGGGGGCTAGCACAGATACGCAGTATTTT. Translation: CASSGGASTDTQYF.

V and J are TRBV30 and TRBJ2-2; D not certain. Trimming cost V 2 bases and J 5 bases, with 15 bases left between them. Germline V gene lookup returns CDR1 GTSNPN and CDR2 SVGIG (reference sequence). This CDR3 contains 15 residues. Here the CDR3 reads CAWSPDGHGTGELFF. In nucleotides, the CDR3 is TGTGCCTGGAGTCCCGACGGCCACGGGACCGGGGAGCTGTTTTTT.

The genes are TRBV9 and TRBJ2-1, with 9 nucleotides matching TRBD1. The J segment lost 6 bases and the V segment lost 0 bases, leaving 4 bases of the junction unmatched. The CDR3 runs to 15 residues. Germline CDR1 SGDLS, CDR2 YYNGEE. CDR3 bases: TGTGCCAGCAGCGTAGGGACAGGGGTCTCCAATGAGCAGTTCTTC. Its protein product is CASSVGTGVSNEQFF.

V gene TRBV4-3 combines with J gene TRBJ2-7; D is possibly TRBD2 (5 bases). The CDR3 sequence is 21 residues long. CDR1 is LGHNA, CDR2 YSLEER, per germline. V dropped 0 bases and J dropped 3 bases, with 30 bases sitting between them. This CDR3 is CASSQDFPSIVKDFPLYEQYF. The DNA for the CDR3 is TGCGCCAGCAGCCAAGACTTCCCCTCGATAGTAAAGGACTTTCCCCTCTACGAGCAGTACTTC.

V is TRBV19 and J is TRBJ1-4; the D is unclear. V lost 5 bases and J lost 0, with 16 bases in between. Looked up from germline, CDR1 is LNHDA and CDR2 is SQIVND (reference sequence). The CDR3 sequence is 17 residues long. DNA of the CDR3: TGTGCCAGTAGTCCGCCCCGACGGGGTTCAACTAATGAAAAACTGTTTTTT. Amino acids: CASSPPRRGSTNEKLFF.

V and J are TRBV7-9 and TRBJ1-6, with D uncertain. CDR3 size: 16 residues. V was pared by 5 bases and J by 3 bases, with 14 bases between. CDR1 is SEHNR, CDR2 FQNEAQ, per germline (reference sequence). In nucleotides, the CDR3 is TGTGCCAGCAGCACCCAAGCGAGAAGCTATAATTCACCCCTCCACTTT. The encoded protein is CASSTQARSYNSPLHF.

This chain links TRBV3-1 (or the pseudogene TRBV3-2) with TRBJ1-2; TRBD1 matches at 7 bases. V lost 4 bases, J lost 2 bases, and 7 bases stayed unmatched. CDR1 is LGHDT and CDR2 is YNNKEL in the germline V gene (reference sequence). The CDR3 runs 15 residues. Here the CDR3 DNA reads TGTGCCAGCAGCCTTAAGGGACAGAACAACTATGGCTACACCTTC. Translation: CASSLKGQNNYGYTF.

Here the CDR3 reads CASSSTSGGDEQFF. CDR3 in DNA: TGCGCCAGCAGCTCCACTAGCGGGGGTGATGAGCAGTTCTTC. The V and J genes are TRBV5-1 and TRBJ2-1, with 11 bases matching TRBD2. CDR1 is SGHRS and CDR2 is YFSETQ in the germline V gene. Germline trimming cut 3 bases from V and 8 bases from J; bases unmatched to any gene: 4. The CDR3 runs 14 residues.

This clone showed up just once. The V call is TRBV19, the J call TRBJ1-2; D is unclear. Trimming pared 3 bases from V and 1 base from J, leaving 6 bases between. The CDR3 has 13 amino acids. Germline-derived CDR1 and CDR2 are LNHDA and SQIVND (reference sequence). CDR3 DNA: TGTGCCAGTAGTATTCAAGTTAACTATGGCTACACCTTC. Amino acids: CASSIQVNYGYTF.

CDR3 in DNA: TGTGCCAGCAGCGTAGCTACAGGGAGGGGGTTTTTCTTT. Residues: CASSVATGRGFFF. The chain uses TRBV9 and TRBJ1-1; perhaps TRBD1 as D (6 bases). V was clipped by 0 bases and J by 13 bases, with 16 bases between them. This CDR3 is built from 13 residues. Germline V gene sequence: CDR1 SGDLS, CDR2 YYNGEE.

The rearrangement uses TRBV4-1 and TRBJ1-2, with 7 positions matching TRBD1. The CDR3 spans 13 residues. V dropped 4 bases and J dropped 8; count of bases not matched to a gene: 7. Germline V gene sequence: CDR1 MGHRA, CDR2 YSYEKL. The DNA for the CDR3 is TGCGCCAGCAGCCGTGACAGGGTATACGGCTACACCTTC. Translation gives CASSRDRVYGYTF.